The sample holds a few counts of the clone carrying this TCR beta chain. Its antigen is unknown. Amplification used 60 Vbeta primers and 13 Jbeta primers. The table came from immunoSEQ multiplex PCR; TCRdb's copy has only in-frame clones and leaves some out. In the table there are some 94,000 clones, roughly 69% of which are singletons. Germline CDR1 reads KGHSH; CDR2 reads LQKENI. This CDR3 spans 15 amino acids. The J segment lost 5 bases and the V segment lost 0 bases, leaving 5 bases of the junction unmatched. The data derive from a study of cytomegalovirus exposure and HLA in healthy donors. Likely unrecorded immune exposures existed in these nominally healthy donors. The study's findings and limits: In a later analysis, TCR beta V- and J-gene trimming showed a link to a missense DCLRE1C variant. CMV serostatus stood as the only immune exposure information on hand.

The chain combines TRBV18 with TRBJ2-5; 8 nucleotides line up with TRBD2. What was sequenced was PBMCs. The TCR originated in a man aged 45 to 65 in good health and CMV-seronegative. CDR3: CASSPPRGGSETQYF. The CDR3 DNA reads as TGTGCCAGCTCACCACCCCGGGGGGGGTCCGAGACCCAGTACTTC.